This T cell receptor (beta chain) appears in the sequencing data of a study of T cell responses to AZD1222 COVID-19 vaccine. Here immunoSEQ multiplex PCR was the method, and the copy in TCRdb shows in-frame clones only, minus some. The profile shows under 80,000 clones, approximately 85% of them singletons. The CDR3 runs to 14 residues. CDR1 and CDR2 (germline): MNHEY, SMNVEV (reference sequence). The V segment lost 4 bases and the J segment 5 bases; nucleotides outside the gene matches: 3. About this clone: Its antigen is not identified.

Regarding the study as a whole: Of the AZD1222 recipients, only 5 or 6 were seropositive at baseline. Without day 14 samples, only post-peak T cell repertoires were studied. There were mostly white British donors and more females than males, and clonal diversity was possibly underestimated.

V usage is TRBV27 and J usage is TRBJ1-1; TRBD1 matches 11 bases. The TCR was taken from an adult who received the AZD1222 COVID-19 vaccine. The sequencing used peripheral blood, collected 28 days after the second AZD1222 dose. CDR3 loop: CASSWGQGGTEAFF. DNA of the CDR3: TGTGCCAGCAGTTGGGGACAGGGGGGGACTGAAGCTTTCTTT.